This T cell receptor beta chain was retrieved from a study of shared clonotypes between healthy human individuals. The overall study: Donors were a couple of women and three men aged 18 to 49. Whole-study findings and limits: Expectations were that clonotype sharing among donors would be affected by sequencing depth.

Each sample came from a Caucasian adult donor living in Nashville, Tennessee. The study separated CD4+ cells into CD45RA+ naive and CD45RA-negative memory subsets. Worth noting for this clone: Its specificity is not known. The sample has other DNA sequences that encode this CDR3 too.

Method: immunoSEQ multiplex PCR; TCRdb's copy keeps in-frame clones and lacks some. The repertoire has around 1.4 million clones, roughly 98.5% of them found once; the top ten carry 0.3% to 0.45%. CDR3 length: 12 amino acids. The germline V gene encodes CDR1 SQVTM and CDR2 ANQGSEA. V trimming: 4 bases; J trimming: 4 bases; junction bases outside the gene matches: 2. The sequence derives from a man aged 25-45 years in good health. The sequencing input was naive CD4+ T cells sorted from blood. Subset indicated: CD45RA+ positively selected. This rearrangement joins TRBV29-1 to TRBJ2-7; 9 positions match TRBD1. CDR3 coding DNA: TGCAGCGTTGGGGACAGGGTATACGAGCAGTACTTC. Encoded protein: CSVGDRVYEQYF.